This TCR beta chain was observed in a study of post-analysis software for immune sequencing data. Background on the study: Progressive-relapsing, secondary progressive and relapsing-remitting multiple sclerosis were among the disease courses included.

A note on this clonotype: What it binds is not known.

TCR beta libraries were prepared from cDNA with unique molecular identifiers. The authors obtained roughly 0.5 million cDNA molecules from roughly 1.1 to 9.2 million T cells. TCRdb reprocessed the PCR reads via MiXCR and lists one record per CDR3 protein. The data show fewer than 900,000 distinct CDR3 sequences, more than 45% seen once. The CDR3 loop spans 13 amino acids. Germline lookup yields CDR1 MGHRA and CDR2 YSYEKL. Broader study findings: In patients, TRBV5-6, TRBV5-1 and TRBV20-1 belonged to four or five TRBV segments found more frequently than in controls. Samples from a shared batch, those prepared together, strongly co-clustered by F measure.

The chain uses TRBV4-1 and TRBJ2-1; D tentatively reads TRBD1 or TRBD2 (5 bases each). The assigned J gene may be wrong: the sequence end matches TRBJ2-7 better. What was sequenced was blood. The receptor was isolated from a girl aged 10-17 years with multiple sclerosis. The CDR3 reads CASSQGVGVEQYF. The CDR3 DNA is TGCGCCAGCAGCCAGGGAGTGGGGGTCGAGCAGTACTTC.